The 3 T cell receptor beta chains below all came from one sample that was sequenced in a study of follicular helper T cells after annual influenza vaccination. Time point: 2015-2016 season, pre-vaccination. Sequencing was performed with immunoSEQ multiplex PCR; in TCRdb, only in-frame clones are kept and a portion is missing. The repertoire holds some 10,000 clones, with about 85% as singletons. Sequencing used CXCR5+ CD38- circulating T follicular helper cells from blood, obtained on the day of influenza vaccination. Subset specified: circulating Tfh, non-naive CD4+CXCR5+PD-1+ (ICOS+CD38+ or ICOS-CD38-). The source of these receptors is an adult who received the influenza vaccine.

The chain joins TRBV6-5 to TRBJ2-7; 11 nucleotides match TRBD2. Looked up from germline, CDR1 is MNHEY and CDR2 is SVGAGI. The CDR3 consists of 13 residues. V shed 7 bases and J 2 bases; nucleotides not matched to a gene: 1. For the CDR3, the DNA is TGTGCCAGCAAACTAGCGGGGGCCTACGAGCAGTACTTC. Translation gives CASKLAGAYEQYF.

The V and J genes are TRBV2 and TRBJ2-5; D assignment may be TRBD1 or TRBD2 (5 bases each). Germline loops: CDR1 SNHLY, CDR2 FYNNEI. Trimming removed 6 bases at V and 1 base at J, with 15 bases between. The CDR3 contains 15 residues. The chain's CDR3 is CASRDLGTGQETQYF. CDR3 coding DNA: TGTGCCAGCAGAGACCTTGGGACGGGCCAAGAGACCCAGTACTTC.

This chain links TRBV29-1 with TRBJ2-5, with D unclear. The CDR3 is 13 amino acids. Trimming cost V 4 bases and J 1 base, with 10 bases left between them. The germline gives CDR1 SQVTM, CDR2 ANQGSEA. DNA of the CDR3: TGCAGCGTTGCCCGACGCGCCCAAGAGACCCAGTACTTC. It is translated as CSVARRAQETQYF.